This TCR beta chain was captured by sequencing in a study of cytomegalovirus exposure and HLA in healthy donors. Primers: 60 Vbeta forward and 13 Jbeta reverse. Produced via immunoSEQ multiplex PCR; TCRdb's table is partial and in-frame only. The sample holds about 200,000 clones, approximately 78% seen once. This sequence was found in a woman aged 45-59 years in good health and CMV-seropositive. The sequenced material came from PBMCs.

The CDR3 loop reads CASSFGQGYEQYF. The CDR3 nucleotides are TGTGCCAGCAGTTTTGGGCAGGGGTACGAGCAGTACTTC. This rearrangement joins TRBV28 to TRBJ2-5; D might be TRBD1 (6 bases). The DNA end is a closer match to TRBJ2-7, so the J assignment may be wrong. Germline V gene sequence: CDR1 MDHEN, CDR2 SYDVKM. The CDR3 consists of 13 residues.